The TCR beta chain under discussion was sequenced for a study of cytomegalovirus exposure and HLA in healthy donors. Whole-study results and caveats: Later, TCR association rates were found to vary by HLA locus, highest for DRB1 and lowest for HLA-C. Previously analyzed data showed that most TCR beta V segments were productive at a frequency of about 90% or about 30%. Most TCRs appeared rarely, but some public TCRs recurred in many donors.

This clone was counted a single time. Its target is unknown. When sampled, the donors appeared nominally healthy, though they likely had unrecorded immune exposures. Primers for the PCR totalled 60 Vbeta and 13 Jbeta. Clones were read by immunoSEQ multiplex PCR, and TCRdb kept only the in-frame ones, dropping some. This table has around 98,000 clones, 81% appearing once. The V and J ends lost 5 bases and 0 bases respectively, with 8 bases between them. The CDR3 has 14 residues. The germline gives CDR1 SGHRS, CDR2 YFSETQ. This sequence joins TRBV5-1 and TRBJ2-2; D not certain. The sample was PBMCs. The sequence came from a man aged 40-49 years in good health and CMV-seronegative. CDR3 nucleotide sequence: TGCGCCAGCAGTGTAAGCGCGAACACCGGGGAGCTGTTTTTT. It specifies CASSVSANTGELFF.